The 22 T cell receptor beta chains below were found in one sample sequenced in a study of technical replicates of blood from a few donors. Produced via immunoSEQ multiplex PCR; TCRdb's table is partial and in-frame only. The data contain 75,000 to 100,000 clones, around 96% of them singletons. The sample taken for sequencing was T cells isolated from PBMCs. The receptors here all came from a human donor in good health.

The chain has TRBV5-1 and TRBJ2-7, with 7 bases fitting TRBD1. The CDR3 spans 14 residues. V dropped 0 bases and J dropped 5; count of bases not matched to a gene: 5. In germline, CDR1 is SGHRS, CDR2 YFSETQ. The CDR3 DNA reads TGCGCCAGCAGCTTGGGACAGGGCCGGAACGAGCAGTACTTC. It encodes CASSLGQGRNEQYF.

The chain carries TRBV21-1 and TRBJ2-5; the DNA was not compared with TRBD1, the D call given in the table. TRBV21-1 is classified as a pseudogene. The CDR3 runs to 15 residues. DNA of the CDR3: TGTGCCAGCAGCAAGAAAGCAGGCGATCAAGAGACCCAGTACTTC. Its protein product is CASSKKAGDQETQYF.

J is TRBJ1-4 and V is TRBV2; D call uncertain. Germline V CDR1 and CDR2: SNHLY, FYNNEI. This CDR3 region has 15 residues. V dropped 4 bases and J dropped 6 bases, with 15 bases sitting between them. The CDR3, as DNA: TGTGCCAGCAGTGTCGGGTCCGACCGGGATGAAAAACTGTTTTTT. Translated, it gives CASSVGSDRDEKLFF.

The V and J genes are TRBV10-2 and TRBJ1-4; unclear D gene. This CDR3 contains 17 residues. The V gene lost 1 base and the J gene lost 0 bases, with 12 bases spanning the gap. Germline V CDR1 and CDR2: WSHSY, SAAADI. CDR3 loop: CASSELGVTPTNEKLFF. In nucleotides, the CDR3 is TGCGCCAGCAGTGAGTTGGGCGTGACACCAACTAATGAAAAACTGTTTTTT.

This rearrangement joins TRBV25-1 to TRBJ1-1, with D perhaps TRBD1 (5 bases). Trimming pared 4 bases from V and 5 bases from J, leaving 14 bases between. CDR1 MGHDK and CDR2 SYGVNS come from the germline V gene. This CDR3 region has 14 residues. The CDR3, as DNA: TGTGCCAGCAGTGCCGGACCATCAGGGACTGAAGCTTTCTTT. This sequence encodes CASSAGPSGTEAFF.

The chain couples TRBV27 to TRBJ2-1; D might be TRBD1 (5 bases). From germline, CDR1 is MNHEY and CDR2 SMNVEV (reference sequence). V was shortened by 4 bases and J by 5 bases, with 21 bases between the two germline ends. CDR3 size: 17 residues. The CDR3 reads CASSWLQGRVEDNEQFF. In DNA form, the CDR3 reads TGTGCCAGCAGTTGGTTGCAGGGAAGGGTTGAGGACAATGAGCAGTTCTTC.

This chain uses TRBV10-2 with TRBJ2-7; D is uncertain. V gave up 0 bases and J gave up 4 bases, with 7 bases separating them. The CDR3 is made up of 13 amino acids. The germline V gene has CDR1 WSHSY and CDR2 SAAADI. The chain's CDR3 is CASSESERYEQYF. CDR3 DNA: TGCGCCAGCAGTGAGTCGGAGAGATACGAGCAGTACTTC.

The chain recombines TRBV5-1 with TRBJ2-5, with 7 positions matching TRBD1. J gave up 2 bases and V 0 bases, and 7 bases lay outside the gene matches. This CDR3 has 16 amino acids. Germline CDR1 SGHRS, CDR2 YFSETQ. CDR3 loop: CASSLGQGAAQETQYF. The CDR3 bases are TGCGCCAGCAGCTTGGGACAGGGCGCTGCGCAAGAGACCCAGTACTTC. The full variable domain, with the rest looked up from reference TRBV5-1 and TRBJ2-5, is KAGVTQTPRYLIKTRGQQVTLSCSPISGHRSVSWYQQTPGQGLQFLFEYFSETQRNKGNFPGRFSGRQFSNSRSEMNVSTLELGDSALYLCASSLGQGAAQETQYFGPGTRLLVL.

The V and J genes are TRBV19 and TRBJ2-2; 7 nucleotides agree with TRBD2. After removal of 8 bases from V and 2 bases from J, the junction contained 2 bases not matched to a gene. The germline CDR1 and CDR2 sequences are LNHDA and SQIVND (reference sequence). This CDR3 has 13 amino acids. CDR3 nucleotide sequence: TGTGCCAGTCGGGGGGACAACACCGGGGAGCTGTTTTTT. Protein product: CASRGDNTGELFF.

This chain connects TRBV7-8 to TRBJ2-5, with 9 bases lining up with TRBD1. Losses at the gene ends were 5 bases for V and 5 bases for J; bases not matched to a gene: 9. In germline, CDR1 is SGHVS, CDR2 FQNEAQ. The CDR3 spans 15 residues. CDR3: CASSLRDRVAETQYF. CDR3 in DNA: TGTGCCAGCAGCCTCCGGGACAGGGTGGCGGAGACCCAGTACTTC.

The chain carries TRBV6-5 and TRBJ2-7; possibly TRBD1 for D (5 bases). V was trimmed by 10 bases and J by 5 bases, leaving 12 bases between them. The CDR3 has 11 amino acids. CDR1 and CDR2 (germline): MNHEY, SVGAGI. The CDR3 bases are TGTGCCATAGGGGTGGGTGACGAGCAGTACTTC. Translation: CAIGVGDEQYF.

This rearrangement joins TRBV29-1 to TRBJ2-5; no clear D. Germline lookup yields CDR1 SQVTM and CDR2 ANQGSEA. This CDR3 has 9 amino acids. The CDR3 loop reads CRATGTQYF. Here the CDR3 DNA reads TGCAGAGCTACGGGGACCCAGTACTTC.

This rearrangement joins TRBV5-6 to TRBJ2-7; perhaps TRBD2 as D (5 bases). V was trimmed by 5 bases and J by 5 bases, leaving 11 bases between them. CDR1 and CDR2 from the germline V gene are SGHDT and YYEEEE. The CDR3 has 12 amino acids. The CDR3 DNA reads TGTGCCAGCAGTCAGGACGGGGACGAGCAGTACTTC. It encodes CASSQDGDEQYF.

V usage is TRBV2 and J usage is TRBJ2-1, with 8 bases identical to TRBD2. The CDR3 sequence is 14 residues long. V was clipped by 6 bases and J by 7 bases; unmatched bases: 8. In germline, CDR1 is SNHLY, CDR2 FYNNEI. The CDR3 sequence is CASSRREGQNEQFF. As DNA, the CDR3 is TGTGCCAGCAGCCGACGGGAGGGCCAGAATGAGCAGTTCTTC. Drawing the rest from reference TRBV2 and TRBJ2-1, the complete variable domain is EPEVTQTPSHQVTQMGQEVILRCVPISNHLYFYWYRQILGQKVEFLVSFYNNEISEKSEIFDDQFSVERPDGSNFTLKIRSTKLEDSAMYFCASSRREGQNEQFFGPGTRLTVL.

Only one count was recorded for this clone. The genes are TRBV4-1 and TRBJ2-2; no clear D gene. There are 12 residues in the CDR3. V was clipped by 6 bases and J by 4 bases, with 6 bases between them. Germline V gene lookup returns CDR1 MGHRA and CDR2 YSYEKL. The CDR3 DNA is TGCGCCAGCAGGCGACTCACCGGGGAGCTGTTTTTT. Translated, it gives CASRRLTGELFF.

The CDR3 DNA sequence: TGTGCCAGTAGTCTCATAGACAGCCCCGGCCACTATGGCTACACCTTC. This gives the protein CASSLIDSPGHYGYTF. The genes are TRBV19 and TRBJ1-2; the D gene is possibly TRBD1 (5 bases). The CDR3 sequence is 16 residues long. V lost 5 bases and J lost 3, with 19 bases in between. The germline CDR1 and CDR2 sequences are LNHDA and SQIVND (reference sequence).

This rearrangement joins TRBV6-1 to TRBJ2-5; 8 bases agree with TRBD2. The CDR3 covers 19 residues. V lost 1 base and J lost 5; bases outside the gene matches: 18. CDR1 and CDR2 (germline): MNHNS, SASEGT. This chain's CDR3 is CASSEEGDSAGGWLETQYF. CDR3 sequence (DNA): TGTGCCAGCAGTGAAGAGGGGGACTCGGCGGGGGGTTGGTTGGAGACCCAGTACTTC.

V gene TRBV5-4 combines with J gene TRBJ2-5; TRBD1 matches 7 bases. CDR1 is SGHNT, CDR2 YYREEE, per germline (reference sequence). This CDR3 region has 14 residues. The V segment lost 3 bases and the J segment 2 bases; nucleotides outside the gene matches: 4. This CDR3 reads CASSYRGWQETQYF. CDR3 nucleotides: TGTGCCAGCAGCTACAGGGGTTGGCAAGAGACCCAGTACTTC.

The chain carries TRBV7-6 and TRBJ1-3; D uncertain. The CDR3 has 18 residues. CDR1 and CDR2 (germline): SGHVS, FNYEAQ. Trimming stripped 1 base from V and 0 bases from J, with 16 bases between. The CDR3, as DNA: TGTGCCAGCAGCTTAGAAGGTGACACGTCTTACTCTGGAAACACCATATATTTT. Encoded protein: CASSLEGDTSYSGNTIYF.

A remark on this clone: Its ends do not fully match the called genes, so a read error is possible. The rearrangement joins TRBV10-1 to TRBJ2-1; tentatively, D is TRBD1 or TRBD2 (6 bases each). CDR1 and CDR2 (germline): WNHNN, SYGVQD (reference sequence). The length of the CDR3 is 14 residues. CDR3 amino acids: CASSETGGSTEQFF. CDR3 DNA sequence: TGCGCCAGTAGTGAGACAGGAGGGTCCACTGAGCAGTTCTTC.

The chain has TRBV18 and TRBJ2-7; TRBD2 agrees at 11 bases. CDR1 is KGHSH and CDR2 is LQKENI in the germline V gene. The CDR3 runs 17 residues. V gave up 2 bases and J gave up 3 bases; unmatched junction bases: 9. Written as DNA, the CDR3 is TGTGCCAGCTCACCAGTCTCTAGCGGGGGGACCCGCTACGAGCAGTACTTC. This gives the protein CASSPVSSGGTRYEQYF.

CDR3 residues: CASSLEGQAAPTQYF. CDR3 bases: TGTGCCAGCAGCTTAGAGGGACAGGCCGCACCCACCCAGTACTTC. This rearrangement joins TRBV7-8 to TRBJ2-4, with 8 nucleotides matching TRBD1. The CDR3 runs 15 residues. V shed 1 base and J 13 bases; nucleotides not matched to a gene: 12. Germline V gene sequence: CDR1 SGHVS, CDR2 FQNEAQ.